The clone carrying this TCR beta chain was detected only once. Its ends do not fully match the called genes, so a read error is possible. This CDR3 spans 12 amino acids. Per the germline V gene, CDR1 is SGHAT and CDR2 is FQNNGV. Profiled with immunoSEQ multiplex PCR; TCRdb holds only in-frame clones, not every one. The sample records fewer than 75,000 clones, roughly 91% being singletons. The record originates from a study of blood T cell repertoires in COVID-19. Study at large: Acute and convalescent COVID-19 specimens originated in the United States, Italy and Spain.

Material for sequencing was peripheral blood. The source is a man between 60 and 75 years old with acute or convalescent COVID-19. The J gene is TRBJ2-1, the V gene TRBV11-2; D unclear. The CDR3 bases are TGTGCCAGCAGCTTACCCCTTACCCCAGGCCTCTTC. Its protein product is CASSLPLTPGLF. The complete variable domain, with remaining parts taken from reference TRBV11-2 and TRBJ2-1, reads EAGVAQSPRYKIIEKRQSVAFWCNPISGHATLYWYQQILGQGPKLLIQFQNNGVVDDSQLPKDRFSAERLKGVDSTLKIQPAKLEDSAVYLCASSLPLTPGLFGPGTRLTVL.